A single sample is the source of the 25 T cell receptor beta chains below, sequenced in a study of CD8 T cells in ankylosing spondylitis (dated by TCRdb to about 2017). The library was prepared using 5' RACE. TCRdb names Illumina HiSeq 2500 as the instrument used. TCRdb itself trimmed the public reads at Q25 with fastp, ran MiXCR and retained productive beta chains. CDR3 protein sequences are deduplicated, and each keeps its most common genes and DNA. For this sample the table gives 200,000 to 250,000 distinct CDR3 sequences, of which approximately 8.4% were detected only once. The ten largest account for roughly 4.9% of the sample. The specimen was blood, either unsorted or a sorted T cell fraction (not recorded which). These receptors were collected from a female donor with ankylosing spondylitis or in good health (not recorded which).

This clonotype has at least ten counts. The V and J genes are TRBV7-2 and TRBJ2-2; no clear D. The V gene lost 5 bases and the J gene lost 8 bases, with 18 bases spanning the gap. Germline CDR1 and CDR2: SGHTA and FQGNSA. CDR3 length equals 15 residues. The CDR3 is CASSPGYFGMGELFF. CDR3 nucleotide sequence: TGTGCCAGCAGCCCCGGGTATTTTGGGATGGGGGAGCTGTTTTTT.

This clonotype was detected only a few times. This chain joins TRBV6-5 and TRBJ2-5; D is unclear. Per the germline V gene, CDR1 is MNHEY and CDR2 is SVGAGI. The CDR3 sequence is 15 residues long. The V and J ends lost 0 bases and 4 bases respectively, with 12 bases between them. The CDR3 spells CASSYSHSKRETQYF. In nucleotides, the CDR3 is TGTGCCAGCAGTTACTCGCACTCTAAGAGAGAGACCCAGTACTTC.

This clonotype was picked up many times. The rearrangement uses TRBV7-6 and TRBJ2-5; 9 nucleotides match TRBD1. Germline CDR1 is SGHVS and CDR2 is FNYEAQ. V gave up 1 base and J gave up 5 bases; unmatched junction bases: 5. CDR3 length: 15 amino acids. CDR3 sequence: CASSLGTGAGETQYF. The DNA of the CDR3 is TGTGCCAGCAGCTTAGGGACAGGGGCGGGGGAGACCCAGTACTTC.

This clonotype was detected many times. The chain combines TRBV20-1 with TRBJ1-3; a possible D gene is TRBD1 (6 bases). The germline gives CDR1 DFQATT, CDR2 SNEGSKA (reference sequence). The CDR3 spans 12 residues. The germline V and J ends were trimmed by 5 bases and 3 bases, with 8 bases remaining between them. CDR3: CSARTVGNTIYF. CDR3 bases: TGCAGTGCTCGGACAGTTGGAAACACCATATATTTT.

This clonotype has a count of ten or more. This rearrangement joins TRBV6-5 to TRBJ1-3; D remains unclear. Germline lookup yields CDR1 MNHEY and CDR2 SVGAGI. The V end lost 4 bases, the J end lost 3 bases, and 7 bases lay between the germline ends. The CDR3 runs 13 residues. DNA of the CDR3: TGTGCCAGCAGTTGGGTCAATGGAAACACCATATATTTT. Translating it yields CASSWVNGNTIYF.

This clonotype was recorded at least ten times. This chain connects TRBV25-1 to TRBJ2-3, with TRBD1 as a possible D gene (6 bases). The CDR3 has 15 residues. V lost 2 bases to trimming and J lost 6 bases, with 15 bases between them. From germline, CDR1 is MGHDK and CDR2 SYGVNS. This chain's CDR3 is CASSERLGAVDTQYF. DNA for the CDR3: TGTGCCAGCAGTGAACGGCTGGGGGCGGTGGATACGCAGTATTTT.

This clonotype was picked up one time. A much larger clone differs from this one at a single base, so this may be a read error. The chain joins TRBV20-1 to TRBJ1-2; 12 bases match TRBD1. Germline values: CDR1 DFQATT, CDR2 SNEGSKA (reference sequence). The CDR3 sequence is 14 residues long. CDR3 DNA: TGCAGTGCTAGAAGGGACAGGGGGCTTTCTGGCTACGCCTTC. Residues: CSARRDRGLSGYAF.

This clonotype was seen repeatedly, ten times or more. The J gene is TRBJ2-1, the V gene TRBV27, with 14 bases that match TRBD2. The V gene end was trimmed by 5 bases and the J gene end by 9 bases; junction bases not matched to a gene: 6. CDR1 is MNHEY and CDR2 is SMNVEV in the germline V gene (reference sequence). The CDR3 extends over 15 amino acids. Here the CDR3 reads CASSGTSGRMVEQFF. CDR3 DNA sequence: TGTGCCAGCAGTGGGACTAGCGGGAGAATGGTTGAGCAGTTCTTC.

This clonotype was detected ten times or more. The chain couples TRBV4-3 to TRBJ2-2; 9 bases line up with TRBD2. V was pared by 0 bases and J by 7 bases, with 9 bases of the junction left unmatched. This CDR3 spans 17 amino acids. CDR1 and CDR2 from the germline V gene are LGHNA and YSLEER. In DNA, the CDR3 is TGCGCCAGCAGCCAAGATATGCTAGCGGGGTGGGGCGGGGAGCTGTTTTTT. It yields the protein CASSQDMLAGWGGELFF.

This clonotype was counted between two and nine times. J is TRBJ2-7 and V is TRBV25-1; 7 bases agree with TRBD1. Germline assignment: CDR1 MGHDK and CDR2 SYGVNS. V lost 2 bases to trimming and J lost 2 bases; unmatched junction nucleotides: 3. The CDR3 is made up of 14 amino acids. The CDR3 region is CASSEGTAPYEQYF. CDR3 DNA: TGTGCCAGCAGTGAAGGGACAGCTCCCTACGAGCAGTACTTC.

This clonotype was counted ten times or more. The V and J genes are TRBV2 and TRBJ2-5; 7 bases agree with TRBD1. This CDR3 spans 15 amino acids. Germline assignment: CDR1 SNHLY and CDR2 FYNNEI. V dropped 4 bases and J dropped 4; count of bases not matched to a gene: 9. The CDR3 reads CASSGQGFEIETQYF. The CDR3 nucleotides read TGTGCCAGCAGTGGACAGGGCTTTGAAATAGAGACCCAGTACTTC. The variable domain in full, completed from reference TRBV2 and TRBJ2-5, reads EPEVTQTPSHQVTQMGQEVILRCVPISNHLYFYWYRQILGQKVEFLVSFYNNEISEKSEIFDDQFSVERPDGSNFTLKIRSTKLEDSAMYFCASSGQGFEIETQYFGPGTRLLVL.

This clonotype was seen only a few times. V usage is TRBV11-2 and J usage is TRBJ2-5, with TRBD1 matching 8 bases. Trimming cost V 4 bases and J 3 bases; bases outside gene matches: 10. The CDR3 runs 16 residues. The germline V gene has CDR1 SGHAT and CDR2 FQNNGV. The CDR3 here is CASSSRRSTGEETQYF. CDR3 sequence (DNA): TGTGCCAGCAGCTCCCGGAGGTCGACAGGGGAAGAGACCCAGTACTTC.

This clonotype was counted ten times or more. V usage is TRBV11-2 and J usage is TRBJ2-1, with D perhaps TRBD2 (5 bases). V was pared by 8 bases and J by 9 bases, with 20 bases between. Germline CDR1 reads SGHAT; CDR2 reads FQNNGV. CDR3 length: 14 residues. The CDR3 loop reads CASSPGLNFGEQFF. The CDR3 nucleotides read TGTGCCAGCTCCCCAGGACTTAACTTTGGTGAGCAGTTCTTC.

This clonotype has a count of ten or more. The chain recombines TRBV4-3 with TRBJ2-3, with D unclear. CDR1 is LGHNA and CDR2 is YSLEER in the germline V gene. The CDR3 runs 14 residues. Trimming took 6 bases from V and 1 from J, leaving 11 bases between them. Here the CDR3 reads CASRRVDGTDTQYF. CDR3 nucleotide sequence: TGCGCCAGCAGACGGGTTGACGGCACAGATACGCAGTATTTT.

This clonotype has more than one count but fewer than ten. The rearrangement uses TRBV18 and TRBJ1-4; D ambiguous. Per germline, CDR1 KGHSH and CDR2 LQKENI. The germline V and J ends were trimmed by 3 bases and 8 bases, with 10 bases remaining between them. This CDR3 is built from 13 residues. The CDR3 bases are TGTGCCAGCTCACCCGCTGTAAACGAAAAACTGTTTTTT. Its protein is CASSPAVNEKLFF. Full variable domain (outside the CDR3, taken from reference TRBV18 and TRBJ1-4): NAGVMQNPRHLVRRRGQEARLRCSPMKGHSHVYWYRQLPEEGLKFMVYLQKENIIDESGMPKERFSAEFPKEGPSILRIQQVVRGDSAAYFCASSPAVNEKLFFGSGTQLSVL.

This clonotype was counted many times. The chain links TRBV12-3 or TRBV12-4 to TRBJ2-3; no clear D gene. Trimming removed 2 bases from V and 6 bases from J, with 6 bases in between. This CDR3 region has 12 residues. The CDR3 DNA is TGTGCCAGCAGTTTAAAGTCGGATACGCAGTATTTT. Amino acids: CASSLKSDTQYF.

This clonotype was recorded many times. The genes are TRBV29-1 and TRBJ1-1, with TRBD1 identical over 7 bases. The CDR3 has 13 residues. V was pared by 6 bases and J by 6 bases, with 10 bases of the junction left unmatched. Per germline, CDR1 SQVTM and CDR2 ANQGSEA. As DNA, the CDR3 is TGCAGCGTCGAACTAACAGGGGTACCTGAAGCTTTCTTT. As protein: CSVELTGVPEAFF. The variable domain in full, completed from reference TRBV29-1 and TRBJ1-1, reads SAVISQKPSRDICQRGTSLTIQCQVDSQVTMMFWYRQQPGQSLTLIATANQGSEATYESGFVIDKFPISRPNLTFSTLTVSNMSPEDSSIYLCSVELTGVPEAFFGQGTRLTVV.

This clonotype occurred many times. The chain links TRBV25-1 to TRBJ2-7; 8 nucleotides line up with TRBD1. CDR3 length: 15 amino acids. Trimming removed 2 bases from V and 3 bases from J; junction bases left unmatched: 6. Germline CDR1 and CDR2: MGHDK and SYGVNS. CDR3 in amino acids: CASSEPGTGLYEQYF. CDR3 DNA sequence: TGTGCCAGCAGTGAACCGGGGACAGGCCTCTACGAGCAGTACTTC.

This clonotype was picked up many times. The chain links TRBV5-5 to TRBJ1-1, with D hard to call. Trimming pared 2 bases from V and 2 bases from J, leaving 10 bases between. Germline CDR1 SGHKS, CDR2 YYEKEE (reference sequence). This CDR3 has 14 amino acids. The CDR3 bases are TGTGCCAGCAGCTTAGTGGAGCTAAACACTGAAGCTTTCTTT. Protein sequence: CASSLVELNTEAFF.

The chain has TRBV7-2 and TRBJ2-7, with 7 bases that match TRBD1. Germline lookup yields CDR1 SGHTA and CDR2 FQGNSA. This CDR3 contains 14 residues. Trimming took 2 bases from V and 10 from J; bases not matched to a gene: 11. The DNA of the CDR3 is TGTGCCAGCAGCTTAACCCGGGACAGTCAGCGACAGTACTTC. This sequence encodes CASSLTRDSQRQYF.

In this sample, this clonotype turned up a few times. CDR3 sequence reads: CASSLAGGDYNEQFF. The CDR3 DNA sequence: TGTGCCAGCAGCTTAGCGGGAGGGGATTACAATGAGCAGTTCTTC. The chain couples TRBV7-2 to TRBJ2-1; TRBD2 aligns across 7 bases. The CDR3 extends over 15 amino acids. V was pared by 0 bases and J by 4 bases, with 3 bases of the junction left unmatched. Germline-derived CDR1 and CDR2 are SGHTA and FQGNSA.

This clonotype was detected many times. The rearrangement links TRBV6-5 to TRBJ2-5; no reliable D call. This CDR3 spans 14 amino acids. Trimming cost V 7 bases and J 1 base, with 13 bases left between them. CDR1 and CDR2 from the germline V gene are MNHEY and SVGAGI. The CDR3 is CASIWQPGQETQYF. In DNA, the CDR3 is TGTGCCAGCATTTGGCAGCCGGGCCAAGAGACCCAGTACTTC.

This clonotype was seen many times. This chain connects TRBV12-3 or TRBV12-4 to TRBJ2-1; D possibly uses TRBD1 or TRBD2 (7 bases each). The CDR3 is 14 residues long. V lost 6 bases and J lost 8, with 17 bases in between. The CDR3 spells CASRPRGGGDEQFF. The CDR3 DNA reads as TGTGCCAGCAGGCCCCGGGGAGGGGGCGATGAGCAGTTCTTC.

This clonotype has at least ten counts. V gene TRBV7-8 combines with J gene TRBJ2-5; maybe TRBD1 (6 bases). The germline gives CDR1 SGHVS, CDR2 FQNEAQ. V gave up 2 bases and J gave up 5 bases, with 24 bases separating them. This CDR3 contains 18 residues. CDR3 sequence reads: CASSLRGIGGRLQETQYF. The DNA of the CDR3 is TGTGCCAGCAGCTTAAGAGGGATAGGGGGACGACTTCAGGAGACCCAGTACTTC.

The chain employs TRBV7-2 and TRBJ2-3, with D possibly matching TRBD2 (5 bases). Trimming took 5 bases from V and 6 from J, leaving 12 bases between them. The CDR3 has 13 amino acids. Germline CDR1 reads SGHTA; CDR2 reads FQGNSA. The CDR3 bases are TGTGCCAGCAGCCCGGACTCGGATGATACGCAGTATTTT. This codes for CASSPDSDDTQYF.